Following are 6 T cell receptor beta chains from one sample sequenced in a study of T cells in Graves' hyperthyroidism and ophthalmopathy. RNA transcripts were the template for amplifying TCR beta CDR3 regions. The HTBI primer set served for first-round RT-PCR of the TCR CDR3. TCRdb called the multiplex PCR reads again in MiXCR, with one record for every CDR3 protein. The table includes approximately 620,000 distinct CDR3 sequences, 15% to 20% detected once. The material sequenced was blood. These receptors all stem from a woman in her 40s with Graves' ophthalmopathy.

This chain uses TRBV29-1 with TRBJ1-1; D uncertain. The germline CDR1 and CDR2 sequences are SQVTM and ANQGSEA. V was trimmed by 2 bases and J by 2 bases, leaving 15 bases between them. There are 15 residues in the CDR3. The CDR3 here is CSVERLLSDNTEAFF. CDR3 sequence (DNA): TGCAGCGTTGAAAGGCTTTTGTCGGACAACACTGAAGCTTTCTTT.

The rearrangement joins TRBV3-1 to TRBJ2-1, with 14 bases matching TRBD2. Germline trimming cut 3 bases from V and 7 bases from J; bases unmatched to any gene: 8. This CDR3 has 17 residues. Germline V gene lookup returns CDR1 LGHDT and CDR2 YNNKEL (reference sequence). The CDR3 DNA reads TGTGCCAGCAGCCACGAGACTAGCGGGAGGGCCCTTAATGAGCAGTTCTTC. Residues: CASSHETSGRALNEQFF.

Turning to this clonotype: Just one base apart from a much larger clone, this may be a read error. This CDR3 fails to terminate in the conserved phenylalanine or tryptophan, so it likely reflects a read error. The chain links TRBV20-1 to TRBJ1-1; TRBD1 might be the D (6 bases). This CDR3 is 11 amino acids long. Deletions cut 3 bases from V and 6 bases from J, with 8 bases between. The V gene's germline CDR1 is DFQATT and CDR2 SNEGSKA (reference sequence). The CDR3 nucleotides are TGCAGTGCTAGGGCAGGGGCTGAAGCTTTCTCT. The encoded protein is CSARAGAEAFS.

This clonotype turned up a few times. The J gene is TRBJ1-5, the V gene TRBV19; D ambiguous. The ends were cut back, 1 base at V and 2 bases at J, with 9 bases in the middle. Germline V lookup: CDR1 LNHDA, CDR2 SQIVND (reference sequence). The CDR3 consists of 15 residues. The CDR3 DNA reads TGTGCCAGTAGTATAGGGTCGGTACGCAATCAGCCCCAGCATTTT. Its protein is CASSIGSVRNQPQHF.

This clonotype was picked up a small number of times. The chain is built from TRBV6-2 or TRBV6-3 and TRBJ2-7, with 9 bases that match TRBD2. Germline V CDR1 and CDR2: MNHEY, SVGEGT. The V and J ends lost 6 bases and 7 bases, in that order; junction bases with no gene match: 10. This CDR3 spans 14 amino acids. The DNA for the CDR3 is TGTGCCAGCAGGCCTAGCGGGGCAGGTAGTGAGCAGTACTTC. Protein sequence: CASRPSGAGSEQYF.

At least ten counts were recorded for this clonotype. J is TRBJ2-1 and V is TRBV2; TRBD1 matches at 11 bases. Germline values: CDR1 SNHLY, CDR2 FYNNEI. The junction had 7 bases not matched to a gene; V was cut back by 6 bases and J by 3 bases. There are 16 residues in the CDR3. The CDR3 loop is CASSALGTGGYNEQFF. The CDR3 DNA reads as TGTGCCAGCAGCGCCCTGGGGACAGGGGGCTACAATGAGCAGTTCTTC.